Each of the 19 T cell receptor beta chains below was sequenced from the same sample in a study of OX40 agonist ivuxolimab in advanced cancers. Libraries were prepared by immunoSEQ multiplex PCR; TCRdb keeps only in-frame clonotypes and omits some of them. The sample holds some 100,000 clones, around nine tenths seen once. This specimen was CD4+ or CD8+ T cells sorted from blood, taken in a trial of the OX40 agonist ivuxolimab. These receptors came from an adult with an advanced solid tumor such as melanoma, head and neck, liver or kidney cancer.

The chain has TRBV7-9 and TRBJ2-1; D is unresolved. CDR1 SEHNR and CDR2 FQNEAQ come from the germline V gene (reference sequence). The CDR3 is 14 residues long. Trimming cost V 2 bases and J 7 bases, with 12 bases left between them. The CDR3 here is CASSLSLGGNEQFF. The CDR3 DNA is TGTGCCAGCAGCTTAAGTCTAGGTGGAAATGAGCAGTTCTTC.

This rearrangement joins TRBV28 to TRBJ2-2; TRBD1 matches 10 bases. J lost 4 bases, V lost 6 bases, and 8 bases had no gene match. The CDR3 is made up of 16 amino acids. Germline V lookup: CDR1 MDHEN, CDR2 SYDVKM. CDR3 in amino acids: CASRVGQGFSTGELFF. The DNA of the CDR3 is TGTGCCAGCAGGGTGGGACAGGGGTTCTCCACCGGGGAGCTGTTTTTT.

The chain combines TRBV7-8 with TRBJ2-3; 12 nucleotides line up with TRBD2. CDR3 length: 16 amino acids. From germline, CDR1 is SGHVS and CDR2 FQNEAQ. Trimming cost V 5 bases and J 3 bases; bases outside gene matches: 6. The CDR3, as DNA: TGTGCCAGCAGCCCCACTACTAGCGGGAGGACAGATACGCAGTATTTT. Translated: CASSPTTSGRTDTQYF.

This clone was seen once. The J gene is TRBJ2-7, the V gene TRBV27; 10 bases align to TRBD2. Germline-derived CDR1 and CDR2 are MNHEY and SMNVEV (reference sequence). V shed 1 base, J shed 1 base, and the junction held 4 bases outside the gene matches. The CDR3 loop spans 16 amino acids. The CDR3 coding sequence is TGTGCCAGCAGTTTATTTCCTAGCGGGGGTTCCTACGAGCAGTACTTC. This sequence encodes CASSLFPSGGSYEQYF.

This clone was detected a few times. The V gene is TRBV5-1, the J gene TRBJ2-1, with 12 bases fitting TRBD2. The CDR3 contains 20 residues. J gave up 4 bases and V 3 bases, and 17 bases lay outside the gene matches. CDR1 is SGHRS, CDR2 YFSETQ, per germline. This CDR3 reads CASSSRNLAGGPTGYNEQFF. CDR3 sequence (DNA): TGCGCCAGCAGCTCCAGAAACCTAGCGGGAGGGCCAACCGGGTACAATGAGCAGTTCTTC.

The chain couples TRBV5-1 to TRBJ1-1, with D possibly matching TRBD1 (5 bases). V was cut by 0 bases and J by 0 bases, with 12 bases left in between. Germline loops: CDR1 SGHRS, CDR2 YFSETQ. This CDR3 is 16 amino acids long. The CDR3 reads CASSLASGIMNTEAFF. The CDR3, as DNA: TGCGCCAGCAGCTTGGCCTCAGGGATAATGAACACTGAAGCTTTCTTT.

The chain carries TRBV11-2 and TRBJ2-1, with TRBD2 identical over 12 bases. CDR1 is SGHAT and CDR2 is FQNNGV in the germline V gene. The CDR3 has 18 residues. Losses at the gene ends were 7 bases for V and 7 bases for J; bases not matched to a gene: 17. The CDR3 region has the DNA TGTGCCAGCACCCTGATTCCTAGCGGGAGGGGGGCGAGAAATGAGCAGTTCTTC. Encoded protein: CASTLIPSGRGARNEQFF.

This chain links TRBV18 with TRBJ2-4, with 7 bases fitting TRBD2. Germline-derived CDR1 and CDR2 are KGHSH and LQKENI. Trimming at V came to 0 bases and at J to 4 bases, leaving 6 bases not matched to a gene. CDR3 length: 16 residues. CDR3 DNA sequence: TGTGCCAGCTCACCACCGAGCGGGACGGCGAAAAACATTCAGTACTTC. Translated: CASSPPSGTAKNIQYF.

The V gene is TRBV2, the J gene TRBJ2-7, with unresolved D. CDR1 is SNHLY, CDR2 FYNNEI, per germline. Trimming took 0 bases from V and 7 from J, leaving 16 bases between them. This CDR3 comprises 15 residues. The CDR3 DNA reads as TGTGCCAGCAGTGAAGCCCTGGGTGGAGCATCTGAGCAGTACTTC. Translation: CASSEALGGASEQYF.

This clone was counted only a few times. Other DNA sequences in the same sample also yield this CDR3. The V gene is TRBV18, the J gene TRBJ1-2; 7 bases are shared with TRBD1. This CDR3 is 14 amino acids long. Germline V gene data show CDR1 as KGHSH and CDR2 as LQKENI. The V and J ends lost 3 bases and 4 bases, in that order; junction bases with no gene match: 5. The CDR3 DNA is TGTGCCAGCTCACCCGGACAGGACTTCTATGGCTACACCTTC. This gives the protein CASSPGQDFYGYTF.

DNA for the CDR3: TGTGCCAGCAGCCGAATTGCAGGCTACAATGAGCAGTTCTTC. Translation gives CASSRIAGYNEQFF. J is TRBJ2-1 and V is TRBV7-2; D unresolved. The germline V gene has CDR1 SGHTA and CDR2 FQGNSA. The CDR3 is 14 amino acids. Trimming took 5 bases from V and 3 from J, leaving 11 bases between them.

This clone has more than one count but fewer than ten. The chain has TRBV18 and TRBJ1-4; TRBD1 matches 7 bases. The germline V gene has CDR1 KGHSH and CDR2 LQKENI. The CDR3 loop spans 15 amino acids. After removal of 3 bases from V and 12 bases from J, the junction contained 13 bases not matched to a gene. The CDR3 DNA reads as TGTGCCAGCTCACCGTTGGGACAGTACCGCGGACAACTGTTTTTT. Protein: CASSPLGQYRGQLFF.

In this sample, this clone turned up once. The genes are TRBV10-1 and TRBJ2-5; D perhaps matches TRBD1 (5 bases). The germline V gene encodes CDR1 WNHNN and CDR2 SYGVQD (reference sequence). V was cut by 8 bases and J by 5 bases, with 21 bases left in between. The CDR3 length is 15 residues. CDR3 sequence reads: CASRPVLEGAETQYF. The CDR3 DNA follows: TGCGCCAGCCGCCCAGTGTTAGAAGGGGCTGAGACCCAGTACTTC.

J is TRBJ2-7 and V is TRBV7-9; no definite D call. Germline lookup yields CDR1 SEHNR and CDR2 FQNEAQ (reference sequence). The CDR3 has 15 residues. V lost 5 bases to trimming and J lost 0 bases, with 14 bases between them. The CDR3 bases are TGTGCCAGCAGCGCGCTTGGCGGTTACTCCTACGAGCAGTACTTC. The encoded protein is CASSALGGYSYEQYF.

The V gene is TRBV9, the J gene TRBJ2-1, with TRBD2 matching 12 bases. V lost 4 bases and J lost 5; bases outside the gene matches: 4. The CDR3 totals 15 residues. Germline V CDR1 and CDR2: SGDLS, YYNGEE. The CDR3 reads CASSPRTSGDNEQFF. In nucleotides, the CDR3 is TGTGCCAGCAGCCCCCGGACTAGCGGGGACAATGAGCAGTTCTTC.

V is TRBV5-6 and J is TRBJ1-2; D is ambiguous. The V and J ends lost 2 bases and 2 bases respectively, with 13 bases between them. In germline, CDR1 is SGHDT, CDR2 YYEEEE. This CDR3 is built from 15 residues. Written as DNA, the CDR3 is TGTGCCAGCAGCTTAATAGGCAGGACGAACTATGGCTACACCTTC. Its protein is CASSLIGRTNYGYTF.

The chain joins TRBV7-9 to TRBJ2-1, with 9 bases identical to TRBD1. Unmatched junction bases numbered 10, after V lost 5 bases and J lost 8 bases. The CDR3 is 15 residues long. In germline, CDR1 is SEHNR, CDR2 FQNEAQ (reference sequence). DNA of the CDR3: TGTGCCAGCAGCCCCCGGACAGGGGAAGTCTATGAGCAGTTCTTC. Translating it yields CASSPRTGEVYEQFF.

The genes are TRBV7-7 and TRBJ2-5, with D tentatively TRBD1 (5 bases). This CDR3 contains 15 residues. Between the trimmed V and J ends, which lost 5 bases and 5 bases, there was a span of 18 bases. Germline lookup yields CDR1 SSHAT and CDR2 FNYEAQ (reference sequence). CDR3 in amino acids: CASSQHLGLEETQYF. In nucleotides, the CDR3 is TGTGCCAGCAGCCAACACCTGGGGCTAGAGGAGACCCAGTACTTC.

The V call is TRBV7-9, the J call TRBJ1-1, with D maybe TRBD1 (6 bases). Germline values: CDR1 SEHNR, CDR2 FQNEAQ (reference sequence). The V and J ends lost 5 bases and 2 bases respectively, with 15 bases between them. The CDR3 is made up of 15 amino acids. DNA of the CDR3: TGTGCCAGCAGCGTACAGGGAACAGGTAACACTGAAGCTTTCTTT. Encoded protein: CASSVQGTGNTEAFF.